The text below deals with one TCR beta chain. Its antigen is not identified. The data belong to a study of OX40 agonist ivuxolimab in advanced cancers. As for the study in general: At doses from 0.01 to 10 mg/kg, patients were given intravenous ivuxolimab every 2 weeks. Study results and limitations: CD8+ T cells were the subset that, on average, had more expanded clones than CD4+.

Produced via immunoSEQ multiplex PCR; TCRdb's table is partial and in-frame only. The sample yields 120,000 or so clones, around 93% seen once. V shed 5 bases and J 8 bases; nucleotides not matched to a gene: 8. This CDR3 region has 15 residues. Germline V lookup: CDR1 MDHEN, CDR2 SYDVKM. Blood samples were obtained at baseline, cycle 4 day 1, and cycle 7 day 1. This material consisted of CD4+ or CD8+ T cells sorted from blood, taken in a trial of the OX40 agonist ivuxolimab. The chain is built from TRBV28 and TRBJ2-1, with TRBD2 matching 11 bases. This receptor was identified in an adult with an advanced solid tumor such as melanoma, head and neck, liver or kidney cancer. The CDR3 protein is CASSQTSGRSHEQFF. DNA of the CDR3: TGTGCCAGCAGTCAAACTAGCGGGAGATCCCATGAGCAGTTCTTC. Together with reference TRBV28 and TRBJ2-1, the CDR3 gives the full variable domain: DVKVTQSSRYLVKRTGEKVFLECVQDMDHENMFWYRQDPGLGLRLIYFSYDVKMKEKGDIPEGYSVSREKKERFSLILESASTNQTSMYLCASSQTSGRSHEQFFGPGTRLTVL.